The entry below gives a single TCR beta chain sequence along with its context. Germline V gene lookup returns CDR1 SGHNT and CDR2 YYREEE (reference sequence). Trimming took off 2 bases at V and 5 bases at J, with 5 bases between the two ends. There are 11 residues in the CDR3. The data belong to a study of T-cell reconstitution after alpha-beta-depleted transplantation in children. The library targeted TCRbeta and was prepared with unique molecular identifiers. TCRdb recomputed calls from the PCR reads with MiXCR, one row per CDR3 protein. The repertoire holds 17,000 or so distinct CDR3 sequences, with around 12% as singletons.

The sequencing here drew on PBMCs, mostly from graft donor cells, taken 180 days after TCRalphabeta/CD19-depleted stem cell transplant. The rearrangement uses TRBV5-4 and TRBJ2-7; D is unresolved. The sequence was obtained from a boy less than two years old who had a stem cell transplant for Wiskott-Aldrich syndrome, so the T cells may come from the graft donor. DNA for the CDR3: TGTGCCAGCAGCTTCGGGCACGAGCAGTACTTC. Translated, it gives CASSFGHEQYF.